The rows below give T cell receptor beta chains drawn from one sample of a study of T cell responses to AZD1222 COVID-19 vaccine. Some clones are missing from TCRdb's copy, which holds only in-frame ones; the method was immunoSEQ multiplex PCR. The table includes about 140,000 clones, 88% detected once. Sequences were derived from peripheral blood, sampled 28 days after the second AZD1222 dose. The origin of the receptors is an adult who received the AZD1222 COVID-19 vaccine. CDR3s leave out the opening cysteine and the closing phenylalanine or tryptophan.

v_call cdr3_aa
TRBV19 ATTVGNQPQH
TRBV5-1 ASTQGQGKGEQY
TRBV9 ASSVADWRGVLADTQY
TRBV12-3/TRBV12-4 ASKLDLNYGYT
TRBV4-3 ASSQGTGGYSPLH
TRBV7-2 ASRGAENTEAF
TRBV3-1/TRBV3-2 ASRHPGTYGYT
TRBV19 ASSILGGNQPQH
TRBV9 ASSVDGTSGNNEQF
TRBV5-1 ASSLEGGNQPQH
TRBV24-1 ATAATGYQPQH
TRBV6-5 AVPGAPNQPQH
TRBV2 ASITDQGQPQH
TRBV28 ASSLAGEGQPQH
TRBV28 ASSVSGTVYEQY
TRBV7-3 ASSLVQTLSGANVLT
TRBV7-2 ASSLTASFDSGNTIY
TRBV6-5 ASYRRQGAVGGYT
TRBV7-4 ASSQGLELF
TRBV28 ASSLFGQRGEQY
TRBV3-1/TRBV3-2 ASSQDNEQF
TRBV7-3 ASSLEGNSYSPLH
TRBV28 ATQGSNQPQH
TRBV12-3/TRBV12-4 ASVRLGELF
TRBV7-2 ASSLREIIRGSDRNEQF
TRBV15 ATSRALAGVLNEQF
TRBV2 ASSAAGGEIHGYT
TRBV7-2 ASSTRGPPLH
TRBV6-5 ASSYVDRGYEQY
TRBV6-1 ASSEADREGTEAF
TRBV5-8 ASRTGQGIKETQY
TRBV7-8 ASSLVRGTTNEKLF
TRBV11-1 ASSPGQGAQGEAF
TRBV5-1 ASSGGTAYDYT
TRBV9 ASSPARGGRTDTQY
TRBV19 ASSIMRQGAQPQH
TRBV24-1 ATSDSDRAGDTQY
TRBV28 ASSVGLGLLSNTGELF
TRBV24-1 ATRSGRGTGELF
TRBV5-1 ASSGGQTYEQY
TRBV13 ASSSSVPYGYT
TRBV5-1 ASSLGLDTARYT
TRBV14 ASSQLQNYEQY
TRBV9 ASSVGTDNQPQH
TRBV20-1 SASPRLLEAF